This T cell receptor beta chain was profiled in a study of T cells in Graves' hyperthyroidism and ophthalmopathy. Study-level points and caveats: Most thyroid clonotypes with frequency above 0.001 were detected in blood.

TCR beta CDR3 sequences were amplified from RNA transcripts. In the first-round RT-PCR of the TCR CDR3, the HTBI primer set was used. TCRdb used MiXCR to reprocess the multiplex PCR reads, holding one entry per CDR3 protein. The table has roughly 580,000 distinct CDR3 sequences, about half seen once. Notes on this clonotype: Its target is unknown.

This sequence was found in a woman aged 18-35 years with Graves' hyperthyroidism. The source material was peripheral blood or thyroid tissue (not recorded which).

The CDR3: CASSLKPRDSEAFF. DNA for the CDR3: TGTGCCAGCAGCTTAAAGCCCAGGGACAGTGAAGCTTTCTTT. The chain links TRBV7-9 to TRBJ1-1; 7 positions agree with TRBD1. This CDR3 comprises 14 residues. The germline gives CDR1 SEHNR, CDR2 FQNEAQ (reference sequence). With 2 bases clipped from V and 7 bases from J, the junction kept 7 bases outside the gene matches.